The present entry profiles one TCR beta chain with its context. The antigen it binds to is not known. The record has no base qualities; no much larger clone is one base away. Whole blood was collected in K2EDTA tubes by collaborating institutions according to the institutions' own protocols. Collaborator samples were shipped for TCRbeta analysis as frozen whole blood, isolated PBMCs, or DNA extracted from either sample type. The CDR3 holds 15 amino acids from the cysteine to the phenylalanine. Just the 45-base CDR3 DNA is kept, in frame starting at base 1. V and J are trimmed by 5 bases and 5 bases, and the gene matches miss 7 bases of the junction. CDR1 and CDR2 were assigned from the germline V gene as MNHNS and SASEGT. TCRbeta CDR3 regions were amplified from genomic DNA by means of the immunoSEQ Assay, a bias-controlled multiplex PCR. Per the source publication's procedure: The number of nucleated cells in each sample was estimated by amplification of reference gene primers within the assay. Sequence reads were collapsed and filtered to measure the absolute abundance of every unique TCRbeta CDR3 rearrangement. For each sample, productive Simpson clonality was calculated by taking the square root of Simpson's diversity index across productive rearrangements. TCRdb took this table from immuneACCESS and kept in-frame rearrangements with V and J called. Such tables lack part of the clones; where checked against another copy, unresolved V genes explain under half of the gap, and the rest is unexplained. That table furnishes V, J and clone size, whereas the DNA furnished D and trimming. The sample includes 90,000 to 95,000 clones, with around 88% observed a single time. The ten largest clones capture roughly 8.1% of the sample.

The sample is drawn from a study of blood T cell repertoires in COVID-19 (dated by TCRdb to the early 2020s). Context from the whole study: Samples covering the acute and convalescent phases of COVID-19 were provided by collaborators in the United States, Italy and Spain. The prospective study material was composed of cDNA or gDNA derived from T cells, B-cell-depleted T cells, or PBMCs. The dataset comprised deeply sampled blood TCRbeta repertoires from subjects exposed to, actively infected with, or recovered from COVID-19. The repertoires were released in a freely available public database intended as a resource for research on the immune response to SARS-CoV-2. Samples came from the ongoing ImmuneRACE study (first 160 participants) plus 1,254 subjects from 6 global collaborators. The sample metadata nearly always contained a de-identified subject ID, COVID-19 status, age in years and sex. Where HLA class I and class II types were available, the types were taken from metadata supplied by the sample provider, not from assay-based typing.

What the research found in general, with its limitations: The quantity of clinical and demographic metadata differed by source and by participant and was supplied without curation.

The rearrangement joined TRBV6-1 to TRBJ2-1; 9 junctional bases match TRBD2. This sequence was found in a woman aged 70-85 years with acute or convalescent COVID-19. Material for sequencing was peripheral blood. CDR3 region: CASSLLAGYNNEQFF. The base sequence is TGTGCCAGCAGTCTGCTAGCGGGGTACAACAATGAGCAGTTCTTC.